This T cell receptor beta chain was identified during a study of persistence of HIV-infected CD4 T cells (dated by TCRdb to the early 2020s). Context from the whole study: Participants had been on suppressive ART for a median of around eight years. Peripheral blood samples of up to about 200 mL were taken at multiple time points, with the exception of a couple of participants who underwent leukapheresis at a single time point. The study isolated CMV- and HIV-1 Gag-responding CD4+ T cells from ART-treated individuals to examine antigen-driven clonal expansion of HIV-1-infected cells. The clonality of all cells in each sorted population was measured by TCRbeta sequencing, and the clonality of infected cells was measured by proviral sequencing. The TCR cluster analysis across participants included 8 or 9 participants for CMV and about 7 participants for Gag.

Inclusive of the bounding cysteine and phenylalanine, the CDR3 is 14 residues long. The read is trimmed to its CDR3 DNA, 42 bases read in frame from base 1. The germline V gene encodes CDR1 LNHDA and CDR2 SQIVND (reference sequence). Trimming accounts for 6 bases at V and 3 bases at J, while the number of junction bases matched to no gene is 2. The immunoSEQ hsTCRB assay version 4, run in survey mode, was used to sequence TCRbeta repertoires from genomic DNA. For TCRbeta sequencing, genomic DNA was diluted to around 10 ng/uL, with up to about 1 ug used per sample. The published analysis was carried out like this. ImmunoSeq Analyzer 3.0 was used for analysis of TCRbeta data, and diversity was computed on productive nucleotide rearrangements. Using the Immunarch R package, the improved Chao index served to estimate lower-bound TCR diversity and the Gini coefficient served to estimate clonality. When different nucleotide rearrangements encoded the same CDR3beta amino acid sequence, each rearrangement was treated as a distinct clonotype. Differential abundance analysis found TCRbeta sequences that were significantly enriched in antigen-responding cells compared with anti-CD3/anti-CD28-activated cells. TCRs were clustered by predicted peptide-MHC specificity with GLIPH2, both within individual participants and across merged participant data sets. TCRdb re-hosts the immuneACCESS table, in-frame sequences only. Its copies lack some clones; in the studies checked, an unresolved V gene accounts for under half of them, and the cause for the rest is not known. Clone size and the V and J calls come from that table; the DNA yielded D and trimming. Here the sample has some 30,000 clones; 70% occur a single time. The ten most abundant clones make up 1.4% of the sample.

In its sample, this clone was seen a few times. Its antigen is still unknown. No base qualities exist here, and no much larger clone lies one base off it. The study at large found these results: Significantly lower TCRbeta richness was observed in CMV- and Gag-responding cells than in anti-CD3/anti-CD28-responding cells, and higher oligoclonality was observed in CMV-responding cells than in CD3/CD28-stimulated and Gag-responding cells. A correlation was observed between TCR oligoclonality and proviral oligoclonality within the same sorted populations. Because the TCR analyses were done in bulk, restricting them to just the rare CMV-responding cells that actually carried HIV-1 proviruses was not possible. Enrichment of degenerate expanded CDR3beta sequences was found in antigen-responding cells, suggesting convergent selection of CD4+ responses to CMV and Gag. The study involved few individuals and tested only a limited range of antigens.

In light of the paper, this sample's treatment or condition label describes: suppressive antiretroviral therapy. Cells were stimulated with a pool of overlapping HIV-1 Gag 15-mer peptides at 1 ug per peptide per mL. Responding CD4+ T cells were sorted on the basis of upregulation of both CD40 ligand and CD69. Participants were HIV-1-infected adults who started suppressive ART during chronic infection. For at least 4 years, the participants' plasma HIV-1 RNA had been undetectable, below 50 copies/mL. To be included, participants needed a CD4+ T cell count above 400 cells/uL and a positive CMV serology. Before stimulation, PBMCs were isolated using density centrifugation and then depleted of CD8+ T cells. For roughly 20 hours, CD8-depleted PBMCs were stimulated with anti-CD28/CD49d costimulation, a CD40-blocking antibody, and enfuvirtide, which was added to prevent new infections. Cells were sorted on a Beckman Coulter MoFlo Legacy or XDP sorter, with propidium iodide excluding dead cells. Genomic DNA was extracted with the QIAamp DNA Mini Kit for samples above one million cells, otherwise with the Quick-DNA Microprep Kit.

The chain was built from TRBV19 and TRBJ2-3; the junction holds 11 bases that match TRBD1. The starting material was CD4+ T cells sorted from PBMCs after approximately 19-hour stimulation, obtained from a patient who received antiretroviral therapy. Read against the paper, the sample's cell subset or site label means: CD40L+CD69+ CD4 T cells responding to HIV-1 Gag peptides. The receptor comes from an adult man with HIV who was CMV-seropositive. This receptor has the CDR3 CASSRDRGTDTQYF. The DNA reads TGTGCCAGTAGCCGGGACAGGGGGACAGATACGCAGTATTTT.